Shown below are 20 T cell receptor beta chains from a single sample sequenced in a study of cytomegalovirus exposure and HLA in healthy donors. 60 Vbeta and 13 Jbeta primers were used in PCR. The assay was immunoSEQ multiplex PCR, and TCRdb's table has in-frame clones only and misses some. This sample has approximately 100,000 clones, with around three quarters found just once. Sequenced material: PBMCs. These receptors were obtained from a boy between 10 and 17 years old in good health and CMV-seronegative.

This rearrangement joins TRBV5-4 to TRBJ1-2; TRBD1 agrees at 7 bases. The CDR3 is 12 residues long. J was trimmed by 8 bases and V by 5 bases; bases with no gene match: 6. Germline CDR1 reads SGHNT; CDR2 reads YYREEE (reference sequence). The CDR3 bases are TGTGCCAGCAGTTCTACAGGGGACGGCTACACCTTC. Translated, it gives CASSSTGDGYTF.

The genes are TRBV6-5 and TRBJ1-6, with 9 bases fitting TRBD1. This CDR3 has 13 amino acids. Looked up from germline, CDR1 is MNHEY and CDR2 is SVGAGI. The junction had 3 bases not matched to a gene; V was cut back by 8 bases and J by 7 bases. The CDR3 DNA follows: TGTGCCAGCTCAGGACAGGGGAATTCACCCCTCCACTTT. It encodes CASSGQGNSPLHF.

The CDR3 region is CASSLFALDRVNGYTF. The CDR3 coding sequence is TGTGCCAGCAGCTTATTTGCGCTCGACAGGGTAAATGGCTACACCTTC. The chain has TRBV7-3 and TRBJ1-2, with TRBD1 matching 7 bases. Trimming cost V 2 bases and J 6 bases; bases outside gene matches: 12. The CDR3 loop spans 16 amino acids. Germline V lookup: CDR1 SGHTA, CDR2 FQGTGA.

The chain combines TRBV6-5 with TRBJ2-3; possibly TRBD2 for D (7 bases). Trimming took 2 bases from V and 2 from J, leaving 8 bases between them. CDR1 is MNHEY, CDR2 SVGAGI, per germline. The length of the CDR3 is 14 residues. The CDR3 sequence: CASSYGGATDTQYF. In DNA form, the CDR3 reads TGTGCCAGCAGTTACGGGGGGGCCACAGATACGCAGTATTTT.

The count of this clone is one. This rearrangement joins TRBV5-4 to TRBJ1-2; 9 nucleotides match TRBD1. CDR3 length: 17 amino acids. Trimming cost V 0 bases and J 4 bases; bases outside gene matches: 10. Germline values: CDR1 SGHNT, CDR2 YYREEE (reference sequence). The CDR3 here is CASSLGGRDRAGYGYTF. The CDR3 nucleotides read TGTGCCAGCAGCTTGGGGGGTAGGGACAGGGCGGGCTATGGCTACACCTTC.

The chain combines TRBV29-1 with TRBJ2-1; a possible D gene is TRBD1 (5 bases). Germline loops: CDR1 SQVTM, CDR2 ANQGSEA. The CDR3 runs to 11 residues. V was cut by 7 bases and J by 3 bases, with 7 bases left in between. CDR3 bases: TGCAGCGGGCAGGGCTACAATGAGCAGTTCTTC. As protein: CSGQGYNEQFF.

V is TRBV5-1 and J is TRBJ1-1; D gene unclear. Trimming removed 0 bases at V and 10 bases at J, with 16 bases between. This CDR3 is built from 14 residues. Germline CDR1 is SGHRS and CDR2 is YFSETQ. The CDR3 bases are TGCGCCAGCAGCTTGGTCTTATCCCAATATAGAGCTTTCTTT. This gives the protein CASSLVLSQYRAFF. The variable domain in full, with the rest retrieved from reference TRBV5-1 and TRBJ1-1, is KAGVTQTPRYLIKTRGQQVTLSCSPISGHRSVSWYQQTPGQGLQFLFEYFSETQRNKGNFPGRFSGRQFSNSRSEMNVSTLELGDSALYLCASSLVLSQYRAFFGQGTRLTVV.

This chain links TRBV25-1 with TRBJ2-1; 11 nucleotides align to TRBD2. The germline gives CDR1 MGHDK, CDR2 SYGVNS. Losses at the gene ends were 9 bases for V and 10 bases for J; bases not matched to a gene: 14. CDR3 length equals 15 residues. Here the CDR3 DNA reads TGTGCCAGTTCCCTCTCGGGACTAGCGGATTTAGAGCAGTTCTTC. It translates to CASSLSGLADLEQFF.

This clone showed up just a few times. The chain uses TRBV7-2 and TRBJ1-5; D is ambiguous. Trimming pared 3 bases from V and 3 bases from J, leaving 6 bases between. The CDR3 is made up of 13 amino acids. Germline CDR1 and CDR2: SGHTA and FQGNSA. CDR3: CASSFRDNQPQHF. The CDR3 DNA follows: TGTGCCAGCAGCTTCCGGGACAATCAGCCCCAGCATTTT.

The chain links TRBV7-9 to TRBJ2-1; TRBD2 matches at 7 bases. The CDR3 contains 15 residues. The ends lost 5 bases at V and 3 bases at J; junction bases unmatched: 7. Germline V CDR1 and CDR2: SEHNR, FQNEAQ (reference sequence). The chain's CDR3 is CASSATAGVYNEQFF. The CDR3 coding sequence is TGTGCCAGCAGCGCCACTGCGGGGGTCTACAATGAGCAGTTCTTC. The variable domain in full, with the rest retrieved from reference TRBV7-9 and TRBJ2-1, is DTGVSQNPRHKITKRGQNVTFRCDPISEHNRLYWYRQTLGQGPEFLTYFQNEAQLEKSRLLSDRFSAERPKGSFSTLEIQRTEQGDSAMYLCASSATAGVYNEQFFGPGTRLTVL.

The DNA for the CDR3 is TGCGCCAGCAGCCAAGAGAGGGCGGTAGGGCGGGAGACCCAGTACTTC. This gives the protein CASSQERAVGRETQYF. The rearrangement uses TRBV4-3 and TRBJ2-5, with D perhaps TRBD2 (5 bases). Deletions cut 0 bases from V and 5 bases from J, with 16 bases between. CDR3 length: 16 amino acids. CDR1 is LGHNA and CDR2 is YSLEER in the germline V gene.

The rearrangement joins TRBV25-1 to TRBJ2-7; unclear D gene. The CDR3 is made up of 13 amino acids. V dropped 5 bases and J dropped 4 bases, with 12 bases sitting between them. Per germline, CDR1 MGHDK and CDR2 SYGVNS. The CDR3 spells CASSQWAEYEQYF. The CDR3 DNA follows: TGTGCCAGCAGTCAATGGGCCGAATACGAGCAGTACTTC.

This chain joins TRBV7-8 and TRBJ2-7, with D hard to call. The CDR3 totals 13 residues. With 1 base removed from V and 6 bases from J, the gap between germline ends came to 10 bases. Per germline, CDR1 SGHVS and CDR2 FQNEAQ. The CDR3 sequence: CASSLGYAFEQYF. In DNA form, the CDR3 reads TGTGCCAGCAGCTTAGGGTACGCGTTCGAGCAGTACTTC.

J is TRBJ2-5 and V is TRBV30, with D possibly being TRBD2 (5 bases). In germline, CDR1 is GTSNPN, CDR2 SVGIG (reference sequence). V dropped 2 bases and J dropped 5 bases, with 12 bases sitting between them. The CDR3 has 13 residues. The CDR3 DNA sequence: TGTGCCTGGAGTTTCCGCCCGGGGGAGACCCAGTACTTC. Encoded protein: CAWSFRPGETQYF.

The CDR3 region is CSVGDGGAGETQYF. The CDR3 coding sequence is TGCAGCGTTGGGGACGGGGGTGCGGGGGAGACCCAGTACTTC. This chain links TRBV29-1 with TRBJ2-5, with D possibly being TRBD2 (6 bases). Germline values: CDR1 SQVTM, CDR2 ANQGSEA. There are 14 residues in the CDR3. V was pared by 4 bases and J by 5 bases, with 17 bases between. Together with reference TRBV29-1 and TRBJ2-5, the CDR3 gives the full variable domain: SAVISQKPSRDICQRGTSLTIQCQVDSQVTMMFWYRQQPGQSLTLIATANQGSEATYESGFVIDKFPISRPNLTFSTLTVSNMSPEDSSIYLCSVGDGGAGETQYFGPGTRLLVL.

The gene calls are TRBV5-6 and TRBJ2-2, with a possible D match to TRBD2 (7 bases). Germline-derived CDR1 and CDR2 are SGHDT and YYEEEE. V lost 3 bases, J lost 4 bases, and 16 bases lay in between. The CDR3 runs 16 residues. CDR3 DNA sequence: TGTGCCAGCAGCTGGGGCCCCGGGGGGCGCACCGGGGAGCTGTTTTTT. Translating gives CASSWGPGGRTGELFF.

The gene calls are TRBV19 and TRBJ2-6; a possible D gene is TRBD1 (5 bases). Between the trimmed V and J ends, which lost 11 bases and 0 bases, there was a span of 8 bases. The CDR3 extends over 13 amino acids. Per germline, CDR1 LNHDA and CDR2 SQIVND (reference sequence). CDR3 nucleotide sequence: TGTGCCTCCAGGGTCTCTGGGGCCAACGTCCTGACTTTC. Protein sequence: CASRVSGANVLTF.

V usage is TRBV15 and J usage is TRBJ2-2; no clear D. V shed 6 bases and J shed 0 bases, with 8 bases lying between them. The germline V gene encodes CDR1 LNHNV and CDR2 YYDKDF (reference sequence). The CDR3 loop spans 14 amino acids. CDR3 sequence (DNA): TGTGCCACCAGTACCGGAGCGAACACCGGGGAGCTGTTTTTT. Its translation: CATSTGANTGELFF.

The count of this clone is one. This chain uses TRBV7-9 with TRBJ2-1; no definite D call. Trimming cost V 3 bases and J 7 bases, with 4 bases left between them. The CDR3 runs to 11 residues. Germline lookup yields CDR1 SEHNR and CDR2 FQNEAQ (reference sequence). The CDR3 coding sequence is TGTGCCAGCAGCTTTCTGAATGAGCAGTTCTTC. It translates to CASSFLNEQFF.

The V gene is TRBV7-2, the J gene TRBJ1-1; 7 nucleotides agree with TRBD1. Germline V lookup: CDR1 SGHTA, CDR2 FQGNSA. The CDR3 has 17 residues. J lost 0 bases, V lost 5 bases, and 12 bases had no gene match. The CDR3 DNA is TGTGCCAGCAGCGTCGAAGGGGGCGTCTGGGTGAACACTGAAGCTTTCTTT. Protein sequence: CASSVEGGVWVNTEAFF.